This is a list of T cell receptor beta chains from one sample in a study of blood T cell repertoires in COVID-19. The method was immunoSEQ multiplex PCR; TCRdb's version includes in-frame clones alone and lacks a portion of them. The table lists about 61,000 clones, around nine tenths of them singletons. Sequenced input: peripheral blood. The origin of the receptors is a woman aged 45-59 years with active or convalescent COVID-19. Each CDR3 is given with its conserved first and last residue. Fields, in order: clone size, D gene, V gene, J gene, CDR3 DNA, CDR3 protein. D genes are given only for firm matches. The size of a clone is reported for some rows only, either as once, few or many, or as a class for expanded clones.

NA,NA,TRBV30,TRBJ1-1,TGTGCCTGGTCGGCAGCTAGATGGACTGAAGCTTTCTTT,CAWSAARWTEAFF
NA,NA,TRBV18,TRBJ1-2,TGTGCCAGCTCACCCGACAGTAACTATGGCTACACCTTC,CASSPDSNYGYTF
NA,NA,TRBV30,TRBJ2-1,TGTGCCTGTCTCAGGGGCTATGAGCAGTTCTTC,CACLRGYEQFF
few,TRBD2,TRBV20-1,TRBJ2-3,TGCAGTGCTAGTGATCCATCCTCCCTAGCGGGGCCCACAGATACGCAGTATTTT,CSASDPSSLAGPTDTQYF
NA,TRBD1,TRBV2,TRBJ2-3,TGTGCCAGCAGCCCGGGACAGGGATATACGCAGTATTTT,CASSPGQGYTQYF
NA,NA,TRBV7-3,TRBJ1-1,TGTGCCAGCAGTCGGGGGTTTGGGACTGAAGCTTTCTTT,CASSRGFGTEAFF
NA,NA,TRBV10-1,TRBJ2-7,TGCGCCAGCAGTGAGGGGGCTCACGAGCAGTACTTC,CASSEGAHEQYF
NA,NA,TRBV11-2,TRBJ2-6,TGTGCCAGCAGCTCTACCTCTGCTGGGGCCAACGTCCTGACTTTC,CASSSTSAGANVLTF
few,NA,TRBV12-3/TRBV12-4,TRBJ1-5,TGTGCCAGCAGTCCCCCCCGGCAGCCCCAGCATTTT,CASSPPRQPQHF
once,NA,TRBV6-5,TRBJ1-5,TGTGCCAGCCTGACAGCGATTAGCAATCAGCCCCAGCATTTT,CASLTAISNQPQHF
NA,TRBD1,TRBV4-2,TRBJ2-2,TGTGCCAGCAGCCCTCGATCCGACGACAGGGCGACCGGGGAGCTGTTTTTT,CASSPRSDDRATGELFF
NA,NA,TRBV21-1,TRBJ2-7,TGTGCCAGCAGCGGTTTTCCGGGACTAGCGGGGCTAAGCTCCTACGAGCAGTACTTC,CASSGFPGLAGLSSYEQYF
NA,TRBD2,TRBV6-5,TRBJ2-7,TGTGCCATCCGGACTAGCGAAAAATACGAGCAGTACTTC,CAIRTSEKYEQYF
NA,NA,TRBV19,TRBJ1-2,TGTGCCAGTAGTAAGGACAGAGGGGACTATGGCTACACCTTC,CASSKDRGDYGYTF
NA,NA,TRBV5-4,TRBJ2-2,TGTGCCAGCAGCTTCGGGGGTCCAAGCGGCTCCACCGGGGAGCTGTTTTTT,CASSFGGPSGSTGELFF
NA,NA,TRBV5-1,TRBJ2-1,TGCGCCAGCAGCTTGGCCGTTGCGGGATACAATGAGCAGTTCTTC,CASSLAVAGYNEQFF
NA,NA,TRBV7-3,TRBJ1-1,TGTGCCAGCAGCTTAAGTCGGGGCACTGAAGCTTTCTTT,CASSLSRGTEAFF
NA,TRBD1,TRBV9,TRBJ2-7,TGTGCCAGCAGCGAGGGACAGAGAACCTACGAGCAGTACTTC,CASSEGQRTYEQYF
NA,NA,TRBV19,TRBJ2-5,TGTGCCAGTAGTATAGGGGGCCGACGGGAGACCCAGTACTTC,CASSIGGRRETQYF
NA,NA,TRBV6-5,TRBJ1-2,TGTGCCAGCAGTTACTCTTCACAATTCAATGGCTACACCTTC,CASSYSSQFNGYTF
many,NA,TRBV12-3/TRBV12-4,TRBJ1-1,TGTGCCAGCAGCAGGACAGAGAACACTGAAGCTTTCTTT,CASSRTENTEAFF
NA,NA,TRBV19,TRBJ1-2,TGTGCCAGTAGTATTAATTATGGCTACACCTTC,CASSINYGYTF
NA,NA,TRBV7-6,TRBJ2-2,TGTGCCAGCAGCTTAGGGGACTCGCTTGTGAAAGAGCTGTTTTTT,CASSLGDSLVKELFF
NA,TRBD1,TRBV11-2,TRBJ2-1,TGTGCCAGCAGCTTCCAGGGACAGGGAGAAAGCTCCTACAATGAGCAGTTCTTC,CASSFQGQGESSYNEQFF
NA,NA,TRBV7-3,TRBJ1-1,TGTGCCAGCAGCTTATCTCGGGGCACTGAAGCTTTCTTT,CASSLSRGTEAFF
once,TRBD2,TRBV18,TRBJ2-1,TGTGCCAGCTCACCTGGGGGAGGGATTGATGAGCAGTTCTTC,CASSPGGGIDEQFF
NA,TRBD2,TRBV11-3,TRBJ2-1,TGTGCCAGCAGCTTAGACGGACTAGCGGGAGTCATTGATGAGCAGTTCTTC,CASSLDGLAGVIDEQFF
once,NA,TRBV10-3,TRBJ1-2,TGTGCCATCAGTGGACAGGATAACCCTCCTCTAGCTAACTATGGCTACACCTTC,CAISGQDNPPLANYGYTF
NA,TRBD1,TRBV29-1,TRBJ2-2,TGCAGCCCCACAGGGGCGAACACCGGGGAGCTGTTTTTT,CSPTGANTGELFF
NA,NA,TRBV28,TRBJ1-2,TGTGCCAGCAGTTCGGGGCAGGGGTTAGTCTATGGCTACACCTTC,CASSSGQGLVYGYTF
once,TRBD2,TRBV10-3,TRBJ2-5,TGTGCCATCAGTGGCCCGAGCGGGGGCAATCGTGAGACCCAGTACTTC,CAISGPSGGNRETQYF
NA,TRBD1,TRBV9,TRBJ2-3,TGTGCCAGCAGCGTAGACTCCGGGACAGGGGGAGCAGATACGCAGTATTTT,CASSVDSGTGGADTQYF
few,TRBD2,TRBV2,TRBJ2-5,TGTGCCAGCAGTGGAGGGACTAGCGGGAGTATGGAGACCCAGTACTTC,CASSGGTSGSMETQYF
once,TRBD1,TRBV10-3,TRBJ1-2,TGTGCCATCAGCCAACAGGGGGGCATGGGAGGCTACACCTTC,CAISQQGGMGGYTF
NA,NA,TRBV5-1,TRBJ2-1,TGCGCCAGCAGCTTGAAGGCGGGATTTACAACCTACAATGAGCAGTTCTTC,CASSLKAGFTTYNEQFF
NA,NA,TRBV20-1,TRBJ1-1,TGCAGTGCAAACCGAGGGCCGGAAGCTTTCTTT,CSANRGPEAFF
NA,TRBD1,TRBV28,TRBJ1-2,TGTGCCAGCAGGACAGGGTATTATGGCTACACCTTC,CASRTGYYGYTF
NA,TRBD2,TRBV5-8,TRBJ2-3,TGTGCCAGTACACGGACTAGCGGAAGCACAGATACGCAGTATTTT,CASTRTSGSTDTQYF
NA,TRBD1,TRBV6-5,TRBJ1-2,TGTGCCAGCAGTCGCCCGACAGGGAGCGGCGGCTACACCTTC,CASSRPTGSGGYTF
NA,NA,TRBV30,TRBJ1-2,TGTGCCTGGGCGGGAATTAATGGCTACACCTTC,CAWAGINGYTF
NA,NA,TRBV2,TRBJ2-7,TGTGCCAGCAGGATGACGGAAACCGGGTCCTACGAGCAGTACTTC,CASRMTETGSYEQYF
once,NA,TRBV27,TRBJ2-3,TGTGCCACCCGACGTGGACAGCTCACAGATACGCAGTATTTT,CATRRGQLTDTQYF
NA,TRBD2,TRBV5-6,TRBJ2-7,TGTGCCAGCAGCTTAGGGTCAGGGCCAGCGGGAGAATGGGGCGAGCAGTACTTC,CASSLGSGPAGEWGEQYF
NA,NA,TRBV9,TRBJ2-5,TGTGCCAGTGAATGCTGGACCGGGACATCAAATGAAGAGACCCAGTACTTC,CASECWTGTSNEETQYF
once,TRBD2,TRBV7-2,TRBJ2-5,TGTGCCAGCAGCTTAATAGGCGGGAGGGCCGGAGAGACCCAGTACTTC,CASSLIGGRAGETQYF
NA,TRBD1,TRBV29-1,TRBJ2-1,TGCAGCGTCGCGGACAGGGGAACCTACAATGAGCAGTTCTTC,CSVADRGTYNEQFF
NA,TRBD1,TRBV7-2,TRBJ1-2,TGTGCCAGCAGCTTAGCCCCCAGGGGGCTTGTGGATACCTGGGAGTATGGCTACACCTTC,CASSLAPRGLVDTWEYGYTF
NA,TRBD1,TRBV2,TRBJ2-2,TGTGCCAGCAGTACCGGGACAGGGGGACCCAGGGAGCTGTTTTTT,CASSTGTGGPRELFF
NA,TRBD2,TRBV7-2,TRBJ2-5,TGTGCCAGCAGCTTAACTAGCGGGAGACCCCCAGAGACCCAGTACTTC,CASSLTSGRPPETQYF
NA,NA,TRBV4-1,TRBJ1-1,TGCGCCAGCAGCGATTATCCCCTAACAGGGGAAGCTTTCTTT,CASSDYPLTGEAFF
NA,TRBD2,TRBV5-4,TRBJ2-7,TGTGCCAGCAGCCGCAGCGGGAGGAGCTCCTACGAGCAGTACTTC,CASSRSGRSSYEQYF
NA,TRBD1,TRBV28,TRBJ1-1,TGTGCCAGTCTGGAGGGGGCAAGTTGGAACACTGAAGCTTTCTTT,CASLEGASWNTEAFF
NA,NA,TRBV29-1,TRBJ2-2,TGCAGCGTTCAGGAGAACACCGGGGAGCTGTTTTTT,CSVQENTGELFF
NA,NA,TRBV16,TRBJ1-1,TGTGCCAGCAGCCAATTATCGTTGAACACTGAAGCTTTCTTT,CASSQLSLNTEAFF